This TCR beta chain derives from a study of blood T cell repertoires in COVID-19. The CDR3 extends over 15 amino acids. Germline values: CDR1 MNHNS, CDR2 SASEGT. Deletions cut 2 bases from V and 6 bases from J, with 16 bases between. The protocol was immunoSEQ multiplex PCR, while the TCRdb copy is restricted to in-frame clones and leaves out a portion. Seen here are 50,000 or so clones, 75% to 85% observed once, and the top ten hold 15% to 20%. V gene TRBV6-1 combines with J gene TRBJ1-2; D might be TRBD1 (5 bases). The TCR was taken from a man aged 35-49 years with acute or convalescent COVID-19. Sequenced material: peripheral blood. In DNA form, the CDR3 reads TGTGCCAGCAGTGAACAGGGAACGATTTTCGATGGCTACACCTTC. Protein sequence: CASSEQGTIFDGYTF.